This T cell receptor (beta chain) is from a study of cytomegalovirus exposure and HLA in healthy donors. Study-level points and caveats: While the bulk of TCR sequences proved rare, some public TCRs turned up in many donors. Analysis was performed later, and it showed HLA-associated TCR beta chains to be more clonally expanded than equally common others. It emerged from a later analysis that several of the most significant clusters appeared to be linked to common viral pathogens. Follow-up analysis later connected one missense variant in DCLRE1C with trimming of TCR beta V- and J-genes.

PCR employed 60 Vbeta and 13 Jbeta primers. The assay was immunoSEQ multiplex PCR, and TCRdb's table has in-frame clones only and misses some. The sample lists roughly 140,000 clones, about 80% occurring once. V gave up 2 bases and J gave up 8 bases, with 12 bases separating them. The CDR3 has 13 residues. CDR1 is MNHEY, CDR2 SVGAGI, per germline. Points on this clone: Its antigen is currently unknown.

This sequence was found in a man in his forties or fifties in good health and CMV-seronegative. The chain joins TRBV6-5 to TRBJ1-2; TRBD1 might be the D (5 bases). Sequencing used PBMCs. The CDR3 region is CASSYEQVGGYTF. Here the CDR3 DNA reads TGTGCCAGCAGTTACGAACAGGTTGGCGGCTACACCTTC.